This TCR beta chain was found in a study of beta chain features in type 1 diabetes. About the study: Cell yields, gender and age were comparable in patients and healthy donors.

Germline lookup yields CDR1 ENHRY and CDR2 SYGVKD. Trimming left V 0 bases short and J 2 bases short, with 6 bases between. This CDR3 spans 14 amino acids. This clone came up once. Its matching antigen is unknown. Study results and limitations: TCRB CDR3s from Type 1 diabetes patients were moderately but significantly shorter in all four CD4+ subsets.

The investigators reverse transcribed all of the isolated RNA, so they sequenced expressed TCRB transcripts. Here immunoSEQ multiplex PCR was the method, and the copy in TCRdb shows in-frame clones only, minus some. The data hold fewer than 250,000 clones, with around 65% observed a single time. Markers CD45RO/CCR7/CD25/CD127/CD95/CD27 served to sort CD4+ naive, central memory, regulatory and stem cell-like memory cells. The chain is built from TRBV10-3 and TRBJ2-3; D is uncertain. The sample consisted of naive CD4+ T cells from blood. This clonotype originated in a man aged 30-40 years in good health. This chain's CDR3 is CAISESTITDTQYF. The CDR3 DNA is TGTGCCATCAGTGAGTCGACGATCACAGATACGCAGTATTTT.